The 26 T cell receptor beta chains in this list originate from one sample, sequenced in a study of blood T cell repertoires in COVID-19. The assay was immunoSEQ multiplex PCR, and TCRdb's table has in-frame clones only and misses some. There are over 150,000 clones in the sample; 70% to 80% occur only once, and roughly 19% lies in the top ten. The sample taken for sequencing was PBMCs or T cells enriched from blood (not recorded which). The origin of the receptors is a woman in her 70s in a cohort exposed to, infected with or recovered from COVID-19 (not recorded which).

The chain has TRBV5-1 and TRBJ1-1; D is undetermined. With 0 bases removed from V and 1 base from J, the gap between germline ends came to 10 bases. The CDR3 totals 15 residues. The V gene's germline CDR1 is SGHRS and CDR2 YFSETQ. CDR3 protein: CASSLAGNQNTEAFF. CDR3 nucleotide sequence: TGCGCCAGCAGCTTGGCAGGAAATCAGAACACTGAAGCTTTCTTT.

The chain couples TRBV4-1 to TRBJ2-7; no definite D call. The CDR3 contains 13 residues. Germline-derived CDR1 and CDR2 are MGHRA and YSYEKL. With 0 bases removed from V and 2 bases from J, the gap between germline ends came to 5 bases. DNA of the CDR3: TGCGCCAGCAGCCAAGAGCCAGCCTACGAGCAGTACTTC. Amino acid sequence: CASSQEPAYEQYF.

The rearrangement joins TRBV11-3 to TRBJ2-7; maybe TRBD2 (6 bases). The V gene lost 4 bases and the J gene lost 6 bases, with 22 bases spanning the gap. The CDR3 has 16 amino acids. Germline V CDR1 and CDR2: SGHNT, YENEEA. The CDR3 loop reads CASSSDGTSMPREQYF. The CDR3 DNA sequence: TGTGCCAGCAGCTCTGACGGGACTTCAATGCCTCGCGAGCAGTACTTC.

The J gene is TRBJ2-7, the V gene TRBV21-1; TRBD1 is taken as the D call from the table, unchecked against the DNA. TRBV21-1 is annotated as a pseudogene. The CDR3 is 15 residues long. CDR3 amino acids: CASSKESRGQYEQYF. CDR3 bases: TGTGCCAGCAGCAAAGAGAGCAGGGGGCAGTACGAGCAGTACTTC.

The gene calls are TRBV5-1 and TRBJ1-6, with no clear D. Trimming left V 7 bases short and J 9 bases short, with 11 bases between. The CDR3 loop spans 12 amino acids. CDR1 SGHRS and CDR2 YFSETQ come from the germline V gene. The CDR3 nucleotides read TGCGCCAGCCACAATGAGGGTTCACCCCTCCACTTT. This translates into CASHNEGSPLHF.

The chain uses TRBV18 and TRBJ2-5; D is unresolved. CDR1 is KGHSH and CDR2 is LQKENI in the germline V gene. The CDR3 consists of 11 residues. Trimming shortened V by 9 bases and J by 5 bases, and 10 bases separated the two germline ends. The CDR3 here is CASRTSETQYF. The DNA of the CDR3 is TGTGCCAGTCGCACATCGGAGACCCAGTACTTC.

The rearrangement links TRBV5-1 to TRBJ2-7; maybe TRBD2 (6 bases). V lost 2 bases to trimming and J lost 6 bases, with 15 bases between them. The germline V gene has CDR1 SGHRS and CDR2 YFSETQ. The CDR3 length is 14 residues. Here the CDR3 reads CASSFFSGVPEQYF. The CDR3 DNA follows: TGCGCCAGCAGCTTTTTTTCGGGAGTACCCGAGCAGTACTTC.

The chain recombines TRBV3-1 (or the pseudogene TRBV3-2) with TRBJ2-2, with D possibly matching TRBD2 (7 bases). This CDR3 is built from 19 residues. V was shortened by 2 bases and J by 4 bases, with 23 bases between the two germline ends. Germline V lookup: CDR1 LGHDT, CDR2 YNNKEL (reference sequence). CDR3 in amino acids: CASSQRGGGSGDITGELFF. The DNA for the CDR3 is TGTGCCAGCAGCCAAAGGGGGGGAGGAAGCGGAGATATCACCGGGGAGCTGTTTTTT.

There are a few counts of this clone. The chain recombines TRBV6-2 or TRBV6-3 with TRBJ1-2; 7 bases align to TRBD1. The ends lost 7 bases at V and 3 bases at J; junction bases unmatched: 11. The CDR3 covers 15 residues. Germline CDR1 MNHEY, CDR2 SVGEGT. CDR3 region: CASTPQGTRYYGYTF. As DNA, the CDR3 is TGTGCCAGCACCCCACAGGGGACTCGTTACTATGGCTACACCTTC.

This sequence joins TRBV7-8 and TRBJ2-1, with a possible D match to TRBD2 (6 bases). This CDR3 is built from 13 residues. Germline V gene lookup returns CDR1 SGHVS and CDR2 FQNEAQ. Trimming shortened V by 5 bases and J by 5 bases, and 10 bases separated the two germline ends. The CDR3 reads CASSRTSHNEQFF. The CDR3 DNA reads TGTGCCAGCAGCCGCACTAGCCACAATGAGCAGTTCTTC. Full variable domain (missing parts from reference TRBV7-8 and TRBJ2-1): GAGVSQSPRYKVAKRGQDVALRCDPISGHVSLFWYQQALGQGPEFLTYFQNEAQLDKSGLPSDRFFAERPEGSVSTLKIQRTQQEDSAVYLCASSRTSHNEQFFGPGTRLTVL.

The chain joins TRBV7-3 to TRBJ2-2, with TRBD1 identical over 8 bases. Germline V gives CDR1 SGHTA, CDR2 FQGTGA. V was clipped by 2 bases and J by 3 bases; unmatched bases: 5. This CDR3 region has 16 residues. In nucleotides, the CDR3 is TGTGCCAGCAGCTTACAGGGGGCGCATTACACCGGGGAGCTGTTTTTT. Translated, it gives CASSLQGAHYTGELFF. Variable domain in full (rest from reference TRBV7-3 and TRBJ2-2): GAGVSQTPSNKVTEKGKYVELRCDPISGHTALYWYRQSLGQGPEFLIYFQGTGAADDSGLPNDRFFAVRPEGSVSTLKIQRTERGDSAVYLCASSLQGAHYTGELFFGEGSRLTVL.

V usage is TRBV27 and J usage is TRBJ1-2, with D unresolved. CDR1 MNHEY and CDR2 SMNVEV come from the germline V gene (reference sequence). This CDR3 contains 13 residues. V lost 2 bases and J lost 1, with 5 bases in between. DNA for the CDR3: TGTGCCAGCAGTTTACGGGGTAACTATGGCTACACCTTC. Its protein is CASSLRGNYGYTF.

Regarding this clone: At one of its ends the junction is not consistent with the germline gene, which may arise from a read error. V and J are TRBV19 and TRBJ1-1; no firm D call. The CDR3 is 14 residues long. CDR1 and CDR2 (germline): LNHDA, SQIVND (reference sequence). The chain's CDR3 is CASSIQDLKTEAFF. In DNA, the CDR3 is TGTGCCAGTAGTATACAGGACTTGAAGACTGAAGCTTTCTTT. Full variable domain (outside the CDR3, taken from reference TRBV19 and TRBJ1-1): DGGITQSPKYLFRKEGQNVTLSCEQNLNHDAMYWYRQDPGQGLRLIYYSQIVNDFQKGDIAEGYSVSREKKESFPLTVTSAQKNPTAFYLCASSIQDLKTEAFFGQGTRLTVV.

The rearrangement links TRBV11-2 to TRBJ2-5, with TRBD2 matching 13 bases. With V trimmed by 1 base and J by 5 bases, 4 bases remained unmatched. Germline CDR1 SGHAT, CDR2 FQNNGV. CDR3 length: 16 amino acids. The CDR3 loop reads CASSLGATSGRETQYF. The CDR3, as DNA: TGTGCCAGCAGCTTAGGGGCGACTAGCGGGAGGGAGACCCAGTACTTC.

V usage is TRBV9 and J usage is TRBJ1-3; 9 nucleotides agree with TRBD1. This CDR3 spans 17 amino acids. J gave up 0 bases and V 0 bases, and 4 bases lay outside the gene matches. Germline CDR1 and CDR2: SGDLS and YYNGEE. The CDR3 protein is CASSVATGQGSGNTIYF. In nucleotides, the CDR3 is TGTGCCAGCAGCGTAGCTACGGGACAGGGCTCTGGAAACACCATATATTTT.

The chain links TRBV18 to TRBJ2-7, with TRBD1 matching over 7 bases. CDR1 and CDR2 from the germline V gene are KGHSH and LQKENI. V shed 4 bases and J 5 bases; nucleotides not matched to a gene: 11. The CDR3 contains 15 residues. This CDR3 reads CASSLEQGIGDEQYF. CDR3 sequence (DNA): TGTGCCAGCTCACTGGAACAGGGGATAGGAGACGAGCAGTACTTC.

This clone turned up a few times. V and J are TRBV28 and TRBJ1-1; the match to TRBD1 covers 7 bases. V shed 4 bases, J shed 1 base, and the junction held 9 bases outside the gene matches. This CDR3 has 16 amino acids. Germline V gene sequence: CDR1 MDHEN, CDR2 SYDVKM. The CDR3 DNA sequence: TGTGCCAGCAGTTCGACAGGGCTTGGGAGGAACACTGAAGCTTTCTTT. Protein sequence: CASSSTGLGRNTEAFF. The full variable domain, its missing parts supplied by reference TRBV28 and TRBJ1-1, is DVKVTQSSRYLVKRTGEKVFLECVQDMDHENMFWYRQDPGLGLRLIYFSYDVKMKEKGDIPEGYSVSREKKERFSLILESASTNQTSMYLCASSSTGLGRNTEAFFGQGTRLTVV.

Concerning this clone itself: The sample carries other DNA sequences with the same CDR3. The V call is TRBV11-2, the J call TRBJ2-1; weak D call: TRBD2 (6 bases). Germline V CDR1 and CDR2: SGHAT, FQNNGV. CDR3 length: 14 residues. V was trimmed by 5 bases and J by 1 base, leaving 9 bases between them. The CDR3 sequence: CASSPRGSYNEQFF. The CDR3 DNA reads TGTGCCAGCAGCCCACGGGGGTCCTACAATGAGCAGTTCTTC.

The J gene is TRBJ1-1, the V gene TRBV28, with 7 positions matching TRBD1. The germline V gene encodes CDR1 MDHEN and CDR2 SYDVKM. V was clipped by 6 bases and J by 4 bases; unmatched bases: 5. The CDR3 is 13 residues long. The CDR3 coding sequence is TGTGCCAGCAGGGAGGGGGCAAGCACTGAAGCTTTCTTT. It yields the protein CASREGASTEAFF.

This clone was recorded a few times. The rearrangement uses TRBV29-1 and TRBJ2-7; 8 bases line up with TRBD1. The germline gives CDR1 SQVTM, CDR2 ANQGSEA. This CDR3 region has 13 residues. V lost 4 bases and J lost 6; bases outside the gene matches: 8. The CDR3 sequence: CSVAAGQGFEQYF. The CDR3 coding sequence is TGCAGCGTTGCCGCCGGACAGGGTTTCGAGCAGTACTTC.

This clone was observed a few times. CDR3 residues: CASGRGDRPQDTQYF. In DNA form, the CDR3 reads TGTGCCAGCGGAAGGGGGGACAGGCCACAAGATACGCAGTATTTT. The gene calls are TRBV7-2 and TRBJ2-3; 8 positions match TRBD1. CDR1 and CDR2 from the germline V gene are SGHTA and FQGNSA. CDR3 size: 15 residues. V lost 8 bases, J lost 5 bases, and 12 bases stayed unmatched.

This clone was detected a few times. V gene TRBV5-6 combines with J gene TRBJ1-2, with D unclear. With 1 base removed from V and 8 bases from J, the gap between germline ends came to 9 bases. Germline CDR1 and CDR2: SGHDT and YYEEEE. There are 12 residues in the CDR3. The CDR3 nucleotides are TGTGCCAGCAGCTTGAACCGGGTCGGCTACACCTTC. It translates to CASSLNRVGYTF.

The CDR3 region has the DNA TGCGCCAGCAGCCAAGGGGCTAGCGGGACCTACGAGCAGTACTTC. Protein: CASSQGASGTYEQYF. The chain recombines TRBV4-1 with TRBJ2-7, with TRBD2 identical over 9 bases. This CDR3 comprises 15 residues. The germline V gene has CDR1 MGHRA and CDR2 YSYEKL. Losses at the gene ends were 1 base for V and 2 bases for J; bases not matched to a gene: 3.

This rearrangement joins TRBV19 to TRBJ1-3; TRBD1 is a possible D gene (6 bases). Trimming took off 1 base at V and 0 bases at J, with 7 bases between the two ends. The length of the CDR3 is 15 residues. The germline V gene has CDR1 LNHDA and CDR2 SQIVND (reference sequence). The CDR3 coding sequence is TGTGCCAGTAGTATAGGCAGGGGCTCTGGAAACACCATATATTTT. Translated, it gives CASSIGRGSGNTIYF.

This clone was picked up one time. The chain employs TRBV10-2 and TRBJ1-1, with D maybe TRBD1 (6 bases). The germline gives CDR1 WSHSY, CDR2 SAAADI. V was trimmed by 6 bases and J by 5 bases, leaving 10 bases between them. The CDR3 runs to 12 residues. CDR3 DNA: TGCGCCAGCAGACAGGGCATGACTGAAGCTTTCTTT. Translation gives CASRQGMTEAFF.

A few counts support this clone. V is TRBV4-3 and J is TRBJ1-3; 7 bases align to TRBD1. The CDR3 is 16 residues long. Germline CDR1 is LGHNA and CDR2 is YSLEER. Trimming removed 4 bases from V and 6 bases from J; junction bases left unmatched: 12. The CDR3 loop is CASSPRYGTVENTIYF. The CDR3 DNA reads TGCGCCAGCAGCCCTCGATACGGGACAGTGGAAAACACCATATATTTT.